The T cell receptor (beta chain) under discussion was sequenced for a study of T cell responses to AZD1222 COVID-19 vaccine. The protocol was immunoSEQ multiplex PCR, while the TCRdb copy is restricted to in-frame clones and leaves out a portion. The data show 120,000 or so clones, 70% to 90% seen once. Details on this clone: Antigen specificity is unknown.

The study, taken as a whole, reports: Increased Spike-specific TCR breadth and depth were observed after two AZD1222 doses. At baseline, just 5 or 6 AZD1222 recipients tested seropositive. Clonal diversity was possibly underestimated, and the donors were mostly white British, with more females. With dominance at 160-218 and 743-854, vaccine-associated CD4 TCRs spanned spike.

The V end was cut by 5 bases, the J end by 8 bases, with 19 bases between. The CDR3 is made up of 14 amino acids. Germline V gives CDR1 GTSNPN, CDR2 SVGIG (reference sequence). The rearrangement links TRBV30 to TRBJ2-1; unclear D gene. The material was peripheral blood, obtained 28 days after the second AZD1222 dose. The receptor was isolated from an adult who received the AZD1222 COVID-19 vaccine. The CDR3, as DNA: TGTGCCTGGTCACCGGGCCATACGGACGATGAGCAGTTCTTC. It codes for CAWSPGHTDDEQFF.